There are a few counts of the clone carrying this T cell receptor beta chain. Its antigen is unknown. This sample is part of a study of T cells in Graves' hyperthyroidism and ophthalmopathy. Overall study results and limits: A model of 13 V-J pairs discriminated ophthalmopathy from stable hyperthyroidism. Ophthalmopathy prediction by the model preceded onset by a median 6.5 months.

Lactation, pregnancy, other autoimmune disease or uncontrolled infection led to exclusion of patients. This CDR3 spans 14 amino acids. Trimming removed 6 bases from V and 5 bases from J; junction bases left unmatched: 13. Germline CDR1 is DFQATT and CDR2 is SNEGSKA (reference sequence). It was RNA transcripts that yielded the amplified TCR beta CDR3 regions. TCR CDR3 underwent first-round RT-PCR with the HTBI primer set. TCRdb itself ran the multiplex PCR reads through MiXCR, one entry per CDR3 protein. The repertoire includes roughly 510,000 distinct CDR3 sequences, around 50% of them detected once, and about 45% sits in the top ten.

This TCR came from an adult woman with Graves' disease, either hyperthyroidism or ophthalmopathy (not recorded which). J is TRBJ2-7 and V is TRBV20-1, with TRBD2 identical over 7 bases. Sequencing was carried out using peripheral blood or thyroid tissue (not recorded which). The CDR3 DNA reads TGCAGTGCCCGAGATGGGCGGGAGTACAACGAGCAGTACTTC. Its translation is CSARDGREYNEQYF.